These 18 T cell receptor beta chains came from one sample sequenced in a study of blood T cell repertoires in COVID-19. Clones were sequenced by immunoSEQ multiplex PCR, and TCRdb holds only the in-frame ones, with some missing. Here the sample spans 150,000 to 200,000 clones, 70% to 90% being singletons. Sample: peripheral blood. The receptors shown here come from a man in his forties or fifties with active or convalescent COVID-19.

This chain uses TRBV29-1 with TRBJ1-4; D call uncertain. Per germline, CDR1 SQVTM and CDR2 ANQGSEA. This CDR3 region has 14 residues. The V end was cut by 2 bases, the J end by 8 bases, with 15 bases between. CDR3 residues: CSVERAAREEKLFF. CDR3 nucleotides: TGCAGCGTTGAAAGGGCTGCCCGGGAAGAAAAACTGTTTTTT. Using reference TRBV29-1 and TRBJ1-4 for the parts outside the CDR3, the full variable domain is SAVISQKPSRDICQRGTSLTIQCQVDSQVTMMFWYRQQPGQSLTLIATANQGSEATYESGFVIDKFPISRPNLTFSTLTVSNMSPEDSSIYLCSVERAAREEKLFFGSGTQLSVL.

This CDR3 is CASSMSSGILNTGELFF. CDR3 coding DNA: TGTGCCAGTAGTATGTCGTCGGGGATCTTGAACACCGGGGAGCTGTTTTTT. V is TRBV19 and J is TRBJ2-2; D possibly corresponds to TRBD2 (5 bases). V was shortened by 3 bases and J by 1 base, with 15 bases between the two germline ends. The germline V gene encodes CDR1 LNHDA and CDR2 SQIVND (reference sequence). The CDR3 runs to 17 residues.

The gene calls are TRBV19 and TRBJ1-4, with TRBD1 matching 11 bases. V was clipped by 8 bases and J by 8 bases; unmatched bases: 4. Germline assignment: CDR1 LNHDA and CDR2 SQIVND (reference sequence). The CDR3 loop spans 13 amino acids. In DNA, the CDR3 is TGTGCCAGTGGACAGGGGGCGAGGGAAAAACTGTTTTTT. Protein sequence: CASGQGAREKLFF.

This chain connects TRBV10-3 to TRBJ2-7; D gene unclear. From germline, CDR1 is ENHRY and CDR2 SYGVKD. This CDR3 comprises 14 residues. V gave up 0 bases and J gave up 2 bases, with 8 bases separating them. The CDR3 loop is CAISESGKPYEQYF. In DNA, the CDR3 is TGTGCCATCAGTGAGTCGGGCAAACCCTACGAGCAGTACTTC.

The chain links TRBV28 to TRBJ1-2, with TRBD1 identical over 7 bases. Germline loops: CDR1 MDHEN, CDR2 SYDVKM. This CDR3 has 15 residues. V was clipped by 2 bases and J by 3 bases; unmatched bases: 6. The CDR3 coding sequence is TGTGCCAGCAGTTTAGTGGCAGGGGGACACTATGGCTACACCTTC. Translated: CASSLVAGGHYGYTF.

This clone came up once. The chain has TRBV19 and TRBJ1-2, with D possibly matching TRBD1 (6 bases). V lost 4 bases to trimming and J lost 4 bases, with 19 bases between them. This CDR3 spans 16 amino acids. Germline CDR1 LNHDA, CDR2 SQIVND (reference sequence). CDR3 loop: CASSTQHRTASYGYTF. CDR3 DNA: TGTGCCAGTAGTACCCAACATCGGACAGCTAGCTATGGCTACACCTTC.

The chain combines TRBV5-4 with TRBJ1-6; unclear D gene. CDR3 length: 14 residues. The germline V and J ends were trimmed by 4 bases and 9 bases, with 14 bases remaining between them. Germline loops: CDR1 SGHNT, CDR2 YYREEE (reference sequence). The CDR3 DNA follows: TGTGCCAGCAGCCTTAACGGGGTCGGTTCACCCCTCCACTTT. Translated: CASSLNGVGSPLHF.

The chain joins TRBV27 to TRBJ1-1; D is possibly TRBD1 (6 bases). The germline gives CDR1 MNHEY, CDR2 SMNVEV (reference sequence). V was cut by 6 bases and J by 7 bases, with 18 bases left in between. CDR3 length equals 14 residues. CDR3 nucleotide sequence: TGTGCCAGCAGCCCCCATGGGGGGGCGGGTGAAGCTTTCTTT. This encodes CASSPHGGAGEAFF.

This clone was recorded once. This chain uses TRBV5-4 with TRBJ1-2; TRBD1 is a possible D gene (6 bases). V was clipped by 4 bases and J by 1 base, with 20 bases between them. There are 17 residues in the CDR3. Germline loops: CDR1 SGHNT, CDR2 YYREEE (reference sequence). CDR3 amino acids: CASSPDRSGVLNYGYTF. CDR3 coding DNA: TGTGCCAGCAGCCCTGACAGATCAGGGGTCCTTAACTATGGCTACACCTTC.

V and J are TRBV7-2 and TRBJ1-5; no clear D gene. The CDR3 is 12 residues long. CDR1 and CDR2 from the germline V gene are SGHTA and FQGNSA. The V gene lost 3 bases and the J gene lost 11 bases, with 11 bases spanning the gap. The CDR3 DNA is TGTGCCAGCAGCTTGAACCAGGCAGCCCAGCATTTT. Its translation: CASSLNQAAQHF.

The chain joins TRBV30 to TRBJ2-3; possible D gene TRBD1, 5 bases. The CDR3 loop spans 16 amino acids. Trimming removed 3 bases at V and 6 bases at J, with 22 bases between. Germline V gene lookup returns CDR1 GTSNPN and CDR2 SVGIG (reference sequence). CDR3: CAWRPIGQGDPDTQYF. Here the CDR3 DNA reads TGTGCCTGGAGACCAATCGGTCAGGGCGACCCTGATACGCAGTATTTT.

This clone has more than one count but fewer than ten. The V call is TRBV10-1, the J call TRBJ2-2; D remains unclear. Germline CDR1 reads WNHNN; CDR2 reads SYGVQD (reference sequence). CDR3 length equals 13 residues. V gave up 4 bases and J gave up 8 bases, with 11 bases separating them. CDR3 amino acids: CASSVVESGELFF. The CDR3 DNA sequence: TGCGCCAGCAGTGTTGTTGAGTCGGGGGAGCTGTTTTTT.

The chain joins TRBV5-4 to TRBJ2-3, with 10 bases matching TRBD2. In germline, CDR1 is SGHNT, CDR2 YYREEE (reference sequence). The CDR3 loop spans 16 amino acids. After removal of 4 bases from V and 2 bases from J, the junction contained 7 bases not matched to a gene. The CDR3: CASSRSGGLYTDTQYF. For the CDR3, the DNA is TGTGCCAGCAGCCGTAGCGGGGGGCTCTACACAGATACGCAGTATTTT.

The chain links TRBV18 to TRBJ1-5, with D perhaps TRBD1 (6 bases). The germline gives CDR1 KGHSH, CDR2 LQKENI. This CDR3 has 15 residues. Between the trimmed V and J ends, which lost 0 bases and 7 bases, there was a span of 13 bases. This CDR3 reads CASSPPGGQGQPQHF. As DNA, the CDR3 is TGTGCCAGCTCACCACCGGGGGGGCAGGGACAGCCCCAGCATTTT.

The V gene is TRBV28, the J gene TRBJ1-4, with D possibly TRBD1 on 5 matching bases. There are 14 residues in the CDR3. The ends were cut back, 6 bases at V and 6 bases at J, with 14 bases in the middle. Germline V lookup: CDR1 MDHEN, CDR2 SYDVKM. CDR3 loop: CASSSGPDYEKLFF. CDR3 in DNA: TGTGCCAGCAGCTCAGGGCCCGACTATGAAAAACTGTTTTTT.

This chain uses TRBV7-2 with TRBJ2-1; 13 bases match TRBD2. This CDR3 comprises 17 residues. V was clipped by 4 bases and J by 2 bases; unmatched bases: 5. Per germline, CDR1 SGHTA and CDR2 FQGNSA. The CDR3 nucleotides read TGTGCCAGCAGCTCTCGCGGACTAGCGGGGGCCTACAATGAGCAGTTCTTC. It translates to CASSSRGLAGAYNEQFF.

The chain combines TRBV20-1 with TRBJ2-7, with D possibly matching TRBD2 (5 bases). Trimming left V 3 bases short and J 2 bases short, with 14 bases between. From germline, CDR1 is DFQATT and CDR2 SNEGSKA (reference sequence). The CDR3 length is 14 residues. The CDR3 spells CSASRLAGAYEQYF. The CDR3 coding sequence is TGCAGTGCTAGTCGTCTGGCCGGGGCCTACGAGCAGTACTTC.

This clone was seen more than once but under ten times. The chain recombines TRBV12-5 with TRBJ2-7; 16 nucleotides agree with TRBD2. V lost 4 bases to trimming and J lost 4 bases; unmatched junction nucleotides: 1. CDR1 LGHNT and CDR2 FRNRAP come from the germline V gene. The CDR3 consists of 15 residues. In DNA form, the CDR3 reads TGTGCTAGTGGTTGGGGACTAGCGGGGGGGTACGAGCAGTACTTC. Amino acids: CASGWGLAGGYEQYF. The whole variable domain, filled in from reference TRBV12-5 and TRBJ2-7, reads DARVTQTPRHKVTEMGQEVTMRCQPILGHNTVFWYRQTMMQGLELLAYFRNRAPLDDSGMPKDRFSAEMPDATLATLKIQPSEPRDSAVYFCASGWGLAGGYEQYFGPGTRLTVT.